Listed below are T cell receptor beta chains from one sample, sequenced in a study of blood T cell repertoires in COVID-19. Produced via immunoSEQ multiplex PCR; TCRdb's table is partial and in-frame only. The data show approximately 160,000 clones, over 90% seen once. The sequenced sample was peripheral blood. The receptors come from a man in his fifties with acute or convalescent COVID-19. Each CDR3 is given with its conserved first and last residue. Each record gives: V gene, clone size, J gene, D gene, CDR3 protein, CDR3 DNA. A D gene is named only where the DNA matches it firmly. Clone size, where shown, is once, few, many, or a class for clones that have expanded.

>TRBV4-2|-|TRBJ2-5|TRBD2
CASSRGTSGQETQYF
TGTGCCAGCAGCCGCGGGACTAGCGGACAAGAGACCCAGTACTTC
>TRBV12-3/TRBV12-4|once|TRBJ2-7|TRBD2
CASSRDYGDEQYF
TGTGCCAGCAGTCGGGACTACGGGGACGAGCAGTACTTC
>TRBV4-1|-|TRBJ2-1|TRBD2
CASSQDASGVNNEQFF
TGCGCCAGCAGCCAAGACGCTAGCGGGGTAAACAATGAGCAGTTCTTC
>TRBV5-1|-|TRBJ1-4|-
CASSLQGKEKLFF
TGCGCCAGCAGCTTGCAGGGCAAAGAAAAACTGTTTTTT
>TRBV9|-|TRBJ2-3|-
CASSPVRVFSDTQYF
TGTGCCAGCAGCCCCGTACGAGTTTTTTCAGATACGCAGTATTTT
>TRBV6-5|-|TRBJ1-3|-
CASSLTWGNTIYF
TGTGCCAGCAGTCTTACATGGGGAAACACCATATATTTT
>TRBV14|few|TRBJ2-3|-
CASSRSGDTQYF
TGTGCCAGCAGCCGATCGGGAGATACGCAGTATTTT
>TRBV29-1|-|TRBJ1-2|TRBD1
CSIDRGYGYTF
TGCAGTATAGACAGGGGTTATGGCTACACCTTC
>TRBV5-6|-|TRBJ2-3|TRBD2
CASSATSGVRDTQYF
TGTGCCAGCAGCGCGACTAGCGGGGTGCGAGATACGCAGTATTTT
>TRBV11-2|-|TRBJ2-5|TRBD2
CASSHRTSGGTSRETQYF
TGTGCCAGCAGCCACCGGACTAGCGGGGGGACGTCACGAGAGACCCAGTACTTC
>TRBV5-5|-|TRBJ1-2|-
CASSSPGDPRGPASSSGF
TGTGCCAGCAGCTCACCGGGGGATCCAAGAGGACCTGCATCGTCCTCGGGCTTC
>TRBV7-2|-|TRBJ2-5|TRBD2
CASSSWGATSGESETQYF
TGTGCCAGCAGCTCCTGGGGGGCGACTAGCGGGGAGTCAGAGACCCAGTACTTC
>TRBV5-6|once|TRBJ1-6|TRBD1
CASSLGQGTNSPLHF
TGTGCCAGCAGCTTAGGACAGGGGACTAATTCACCCCTCCACTTT
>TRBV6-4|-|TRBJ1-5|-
CASSTQAGQPQHF
TGTGCCAGCAGCACACAGGCCGGGCAGCCCCAGCATTTT
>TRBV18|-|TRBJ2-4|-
CASYGIAKNIQYF
TGTGCCAGCTATGGCATAGCCAAAAACATTCAGTACTTC
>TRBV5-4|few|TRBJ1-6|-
CASSLVGGNSPLHF
TGTGCCAGCAGCTTGGTGGGAGGTAATTCACCCCTCCACTTT
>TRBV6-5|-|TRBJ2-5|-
CASSYGVEGTQYF
TGTGCCAGCAGTTACGGGGTAGAGGGGACCCAGTACTTC
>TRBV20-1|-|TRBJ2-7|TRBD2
CSASSLAGATYEQYF
TGCAGTGCTAGTAGCCTAGCGGGGGCTACCTACGAGCAGTACTTC
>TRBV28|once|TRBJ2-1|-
CASSFVWGQKEQFF
TGTGCCAGCAGTTTTGTTTGGGGACAAAAGGAGCAGTTCTTC
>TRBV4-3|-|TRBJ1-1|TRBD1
CASSGSKGLTGGTEAFF
TGCGCCAGCAGCGGGTCGAAAGGCCTCACAGGGGGCACTGAAGCTTTCTTT
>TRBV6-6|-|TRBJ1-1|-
CASSYTPGTEAFF
TGTGCCAGCAGTTACACCCCAGGCACTGAAGCTTTCTTT
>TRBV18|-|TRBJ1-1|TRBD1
CASSPIRDRVSNTEAFF
TGTGCCAGCTCGCCAATCCGGGACAGGGTTTCGAACACTGAAGCTTTCTTT
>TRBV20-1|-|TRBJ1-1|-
CSANPYSSAFF
TGCAGTGCTAACCCCTATTCCTCGGCTTTCTTT
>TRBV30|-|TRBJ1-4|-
CAWSVTGYNEKLFF
TGTGCCTGGAGTGTCACAGGGTATAATGAAAAACTGTTTTTT
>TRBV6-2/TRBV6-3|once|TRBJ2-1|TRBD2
CASSSGTSGGSVQFF
TGTGCCAGCAGTTCGGGGACTAGCGGCGGCAGCGTGCAGTTCTTC
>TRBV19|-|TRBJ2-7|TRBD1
CASSKGQAGFYEQYF
TGTGCCAGTAGTAAGGGACAGGCCGGATTCTACGAGCAGTACTTC
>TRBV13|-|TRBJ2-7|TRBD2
CASSKRASGSYEQYF
TGTGCCAGCAGCAAAAGGGCTAGCGGGAGCTACGAGCAGTACTTC
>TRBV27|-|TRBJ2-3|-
CASSLGLRTDTQYF
TGTGCCAGCAGTCTCGGACTGCGCACAGATACGCAGTATTTT
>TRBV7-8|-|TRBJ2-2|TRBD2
CASSPQPVSGGGTGELFF
TGTGCCAGCAGCCCCCAGCCAGTTAGCGGGGGGGGGACCGGGGAGCTGTTTTTT
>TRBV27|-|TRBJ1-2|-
CASRHGGNYGYTF
TGTGCCAGCAGACACGGGGGTAACTATGGCTACACCTTC
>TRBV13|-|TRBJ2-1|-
CASSLGLGGVPSYNEQFF
TGTGCCAGCAGCTTAGGCCTTGGAGGGGTTCCCTCCTACAATGAGCAGTTCTTC
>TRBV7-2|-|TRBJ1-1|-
CASSPGQNTEAFF
TGTGCCAGCAGCCCTGGGCAGAACACTGAAGCTTTCTTT
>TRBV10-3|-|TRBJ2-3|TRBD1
CASRDRDLDTQYF
TGTGCCAGCCGGGACAGGGATTTGGATACGCAGTATTTT
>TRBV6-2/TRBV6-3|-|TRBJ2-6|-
CASSSVSQGSFSGANVLTF
TGTGCCAGCAGCTCTGTCTCACAGGGCTCGTTCTCTGGGGCCAACGTCCTGACTTTC
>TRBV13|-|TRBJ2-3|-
CASSLAEGTLLGGADTQYF
TGTGCCAGCAGCTTAGCGGAGGGCACCTTGCTCGGAGGTGCAGATACGCAGTATTTT
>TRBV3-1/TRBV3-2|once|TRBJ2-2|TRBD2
CASSQVGSGGPNTGELFF
TGTGCCAGCAGCCAAGTGGGTAGCGGGGGGCCCAACACCGGGGAGCTGTTTTTT
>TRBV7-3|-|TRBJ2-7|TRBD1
CASSGGTGGSYEQYF
TGTGCCAGCAGCGGCGGGACAGGCGGATCCTACGAGCAGTACTTC
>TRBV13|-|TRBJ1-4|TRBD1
CASSPGTGREKLFF
TGTGCCAGCAGCCCAGGGACAGGGCGTGAAAAACTGTTTTTT